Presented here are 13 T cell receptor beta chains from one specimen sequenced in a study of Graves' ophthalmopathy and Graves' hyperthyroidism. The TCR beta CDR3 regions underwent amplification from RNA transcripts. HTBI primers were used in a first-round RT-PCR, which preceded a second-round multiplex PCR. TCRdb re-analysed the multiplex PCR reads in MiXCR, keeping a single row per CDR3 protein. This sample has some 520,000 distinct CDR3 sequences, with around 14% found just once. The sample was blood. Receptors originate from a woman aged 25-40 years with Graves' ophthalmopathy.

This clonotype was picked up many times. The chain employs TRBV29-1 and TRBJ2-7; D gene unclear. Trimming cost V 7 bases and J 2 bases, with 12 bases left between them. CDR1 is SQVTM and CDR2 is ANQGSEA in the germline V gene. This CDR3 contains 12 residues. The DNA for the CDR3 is TGCAGCGGTTTTTCGGACGCCTACGAGCAGTACTTC. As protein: CSGFSDAYEQYF.

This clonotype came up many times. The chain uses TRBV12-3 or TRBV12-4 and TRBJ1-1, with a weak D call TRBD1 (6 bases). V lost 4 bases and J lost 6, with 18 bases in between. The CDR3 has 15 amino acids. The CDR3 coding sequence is TGTGCCAGCAGTTGGGTTACAGGACAGCTGGCTGAAGCTTTCTTT. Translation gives CASSWVTGQLAEAFF.

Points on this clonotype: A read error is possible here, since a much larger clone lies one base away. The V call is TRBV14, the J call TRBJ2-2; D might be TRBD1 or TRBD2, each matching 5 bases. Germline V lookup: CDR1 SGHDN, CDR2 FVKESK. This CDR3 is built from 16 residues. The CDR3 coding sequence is TGTGCCAGCAGCCAGTGGAGAGCAGGGAACACCGGGGAGCTGTGTTTT. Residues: CASSQWRAGNTGELCF.

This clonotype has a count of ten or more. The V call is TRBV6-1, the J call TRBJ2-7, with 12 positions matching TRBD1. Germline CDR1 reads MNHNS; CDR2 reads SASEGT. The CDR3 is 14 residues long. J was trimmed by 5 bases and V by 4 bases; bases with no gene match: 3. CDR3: CASSAGTGGDEQYF. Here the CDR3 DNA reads TGTGCCAGCAGTGCCGGGACAGGGGGCGACGAGCAGTACTTC.

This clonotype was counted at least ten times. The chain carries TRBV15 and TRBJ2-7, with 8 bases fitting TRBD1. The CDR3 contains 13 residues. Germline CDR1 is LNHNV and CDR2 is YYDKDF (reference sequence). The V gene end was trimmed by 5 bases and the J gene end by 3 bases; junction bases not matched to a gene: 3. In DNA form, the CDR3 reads TGTGCCACCAGCTACACAGGGGGCTACGAGCAGTACTTC. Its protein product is CATSYTGGYEQYF. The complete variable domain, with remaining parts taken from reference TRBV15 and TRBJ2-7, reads DAMVIQNPRYQVTQFGKPVTLSCSQTLNHNVMYWYQQKSSQAPKLLFHYYDKDFNNEADTPDNFQSRRPNTSFCFLDIRSPGLGDTAMYLCATSYTGGYEQYFGPGTRLTVT.

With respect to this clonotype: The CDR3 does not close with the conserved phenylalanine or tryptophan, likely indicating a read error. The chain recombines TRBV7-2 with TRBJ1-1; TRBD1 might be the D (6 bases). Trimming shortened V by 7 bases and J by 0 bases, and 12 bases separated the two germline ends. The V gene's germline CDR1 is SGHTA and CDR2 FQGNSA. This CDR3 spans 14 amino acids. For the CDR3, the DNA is TGTGCCAGCAACGAGGACAGTTTGAACACTGAAGCTTTCTAT. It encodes CASNEDSLNTEAFY.

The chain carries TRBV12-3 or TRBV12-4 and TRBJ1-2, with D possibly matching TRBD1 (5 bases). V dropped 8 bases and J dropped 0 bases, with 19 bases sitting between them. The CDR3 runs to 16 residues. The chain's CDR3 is CASGKSRGPSNYGYTF. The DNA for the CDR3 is TGTGCCAGCGGCAAAAGTCGGGGCCCCTCTAACTATGGCTACACCTTC.

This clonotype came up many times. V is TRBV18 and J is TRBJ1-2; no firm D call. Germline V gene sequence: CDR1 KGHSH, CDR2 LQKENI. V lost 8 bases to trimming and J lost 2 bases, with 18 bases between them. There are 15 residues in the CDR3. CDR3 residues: CASSPRQRPNYGYTF. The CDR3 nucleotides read TGTGCCAGCAGCCCCCGGCAGCGACCCAACTATGGCTACACCTTC. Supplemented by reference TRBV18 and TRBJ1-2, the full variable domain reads NAGVMQNPRHLVRRRGQEARLRCSPMKGHSHVYWYRQLPEEGLKFMVYLQKENIIDESGMPKERFSAEFPKEGPSILRIQQVVRGDSAAYFCASSPRQRPNYGYTFGSGTRLTVV.

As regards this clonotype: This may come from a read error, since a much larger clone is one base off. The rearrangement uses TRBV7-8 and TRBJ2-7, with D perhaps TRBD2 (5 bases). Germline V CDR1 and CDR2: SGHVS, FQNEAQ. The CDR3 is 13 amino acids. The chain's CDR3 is CVSRPGLNYEQYF. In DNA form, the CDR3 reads TGTGTCAGCAGACCTGGACTGAACTACGAGCAGTACTTC.

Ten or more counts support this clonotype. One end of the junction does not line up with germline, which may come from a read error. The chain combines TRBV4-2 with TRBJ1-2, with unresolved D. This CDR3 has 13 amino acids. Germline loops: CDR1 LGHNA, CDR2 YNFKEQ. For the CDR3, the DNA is TGTGCCAGCAGCCCGGCCCGGGTAGATGGCTGCACCTTC. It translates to CASSPARVDGCTF.

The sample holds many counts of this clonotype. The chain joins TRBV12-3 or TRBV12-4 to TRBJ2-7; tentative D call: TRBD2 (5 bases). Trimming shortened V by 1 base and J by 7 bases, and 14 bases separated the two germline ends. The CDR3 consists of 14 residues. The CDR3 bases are TGTGCCAGCAGTTTAGAGGGCCCGGGGTGGGAGCAGTACTTC. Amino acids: CASSLEGPGWEQYF.

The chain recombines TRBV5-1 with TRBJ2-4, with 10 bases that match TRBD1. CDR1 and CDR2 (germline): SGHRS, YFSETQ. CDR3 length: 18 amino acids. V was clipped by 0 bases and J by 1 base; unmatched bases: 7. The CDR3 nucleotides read TGCGCCAGCAGCTTGGTGGGACAGGGGTTTGTCGCCAAAAACATTCAGTACTTC. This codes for CASSLVGQGFVAKNIQYF.

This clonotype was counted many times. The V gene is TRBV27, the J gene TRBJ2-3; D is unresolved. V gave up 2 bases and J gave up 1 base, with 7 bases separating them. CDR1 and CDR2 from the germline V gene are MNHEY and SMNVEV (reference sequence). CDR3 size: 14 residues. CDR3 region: CASSLGMGTDTQYF. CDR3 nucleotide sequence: TGTGCCAGCAGTTTAGGCATGGGCACAGATACGCAGTATTTT.